This is a list of T cell receptor beta chains from one sample in a study of T-cell reconstitution after alpha-beta-depleted transplantation in children. TCRdb re-analysed the PCR reads in MiXCR, keeping a single row per CDR3 protein. The profile shows fewer than 700,000 distinct CDR3 sequences, 10% to 15% of them singletons. The material sequenced was PBMCs, mostly from graft donor cells, taken 360 days after TCRalphabeta/CD19-depleted stem cell transplant. The receptors derive from a male patient younger than 18 who had a stem cell transplant for acute myeloid leukemia, so the T cells may come from the graft donor. Both conserved end residues are part of each CDR3. A D gene is named only where the DNA matches it firmly. Size is stated for part of the rows, as once, few or many counts, or as a class when the clone is expanded.

V gene: TRBV7-9
J gene: TRBJ1-3
clone size: few
D gene: .
CDR3 protein: CASSLITGGNTIYF
CDR3 DNA: TGTGCCAGCAGCCTGATTACCGGTGGAAACACCATATATTTT

V gene: TRBV20-1
J gene: TRBJ1-6
clone size: few
D gene: .
CDR3 protein: CSASGTSSPLHF
CDR3 DNA: TGCAGTGCTAGTGGGACAAGTTCACCCCTCCACTTT

V gene: TRBV29-1
J gene: TRBJ2-5
clone size: .
D gene: .
CDR3 protein: CSVVRQLQETQYF
CDR3 DNA: TGCAGCGTTGTACGGCAGCTACAAGAGACCCAGTACTTC

V gene: TRBV9
J gene: TRBJ1-4
clone size: .
D gene: .
CDR3 protein: CASSAGQPNEKLFF
CDR3 DNA: TGTGCCAGCAGCGCCGGACAGCCTAATGAAAAACTGTTTTTT

V gene: TRBV3-1
J gene: TRBJ2-7
clone size: few
D gene: TRBD2
CDR3 protein: CASSLERETYEQYF
CDR3 DNA: TGTGCCAGCAGCCTCGAGCGGGAGACGTACGAGCAGTACTTC

V gene: TRBV6-1
J gene: TRBJ1-2
clone size: .
D gene: .
CDR3 protein: CASTRDGFYGYTF
CDR3 DNA: TGTGCCAGCACGCGCGACGGTTTCTATGGCTACACCTTC

V gene: TRBV14
J gene: TRBJ2-1
clone size: many
D gene: .
CDR3 protein: CASSQVAGQGYNEQFF
CDR3 DNA: TGTGCCAGCAGCCAAGTGGCGGGACAAGGCTACAATGAGCAGTTCTTC

V gene: TRBV5-1
J gene: TRBJ2-7
clone size: .
D gene: .
CDR3 protein: CASSTGDLIYEQYF
CDR3 DNA: TGCGCCAGCAGCACCGGGGACTTAATCTACGAGCAGTACTTC

V gene: TRBV5-1
J gene: TRBJ2-5
clone size: few
D gene: TRBD2
CDR3 protein: CASNIAGVPQETQYF
CDR3 DNA: TGCGCCAGCAATATAGCGGGAGTACCCCAAGAGACCCAGTACTTC

V gene: TRBV20-1
J gene: TRBJ2-1
clone size: few
D gene: TRBD2
CDR3 protein: CSATSGTSGLYNEQFF
CDR3 DNA: TGCAGTGCGACTTCCGGGACTAGCGGCCTTTACAATGAGCAGTTCTTC

V gene: TRBV29-1
J gene: TRBJ2-2
clone size: many
D gene: .
CDR3 protein: CSVDSPGATGELFF
CDR3 DNA: TGCAGCGTTGATTCGCCTGGGGCGACCGGGGAGCTGTTTTTT

V gene: TRBV20-1
J gene: TRBJ2-1
clone size: .
D gene: .
CDR3 protein: CSARGRLHNEQFF
CDR3 DNA: TGCAGTGCTAGGGGGAGGCTCCACAATGAGCAGTTCTTC

V gene: TRBV12-3/TRBV12-4
J gene: TRBJ2-7
clone size: many
D gene: .
CDR3 protein: CASSFRTPYEQYF
CDR3 DNA: TGTGCCAGCAGTTTCCGGACACCCTACGAGCAGTACTTC

V gene: TRBV20-1
J gene: TRBJ2-7
clone size: .
D gene: .
CDR3 protein: CSAYGQYEQYF
CDR3 DNA: TGCAGTGCATATGGACAGTACGAGCAGTACTTC

V gene: TRBV7-8
J gene: TRBJ2-5
clone size: few
D gene: TRBD2
CDR3 protein: CASSLASGMRRETQYF
CDR3 DNA: TGTGCCAGCAGCTTGGCTAGCGGGATGAGGCGAGAGACCCAGTACTTC

V gene: TRBV12-3/TRBV12-4
J gene: TRBJ2-7
clone size: few
D gene: TRBD1
CDR3 protein: CASRPRQGGHEQYF
CDR3 DNA: TGTGCCAGTCGCCCCCGACAGGGGGGCCACGAGCAGTACTTC

V gene: TRBV12-3/TRBV12-4
J gene: TRBJ2-7
clone size: .
D gene: .
CDR3 protein: CASSFTDRYEQYF
CDR3 DNA: TGTGCCAGCAGTTTTACCGACAGGTACGAGCAGTACTTC

V gene: TRBV14
J gene: TRBJ2-7
clone size: few
D gene: TRBD1
CDR3 protein: CASSRLGQAYEQYF
CDR3 DNA: TGTGCCAGCAGCCGCCTAGGACAGGCCTACGAGCAGTACTTC

V gene: TRBV10-3
J gene: TRBJ2-1
clone size: .
D gene: TRBD2
CDR3 protein: CAISVLAGAYNEQFF
CDR3 DNA: TGTGCCATCAGTGTACTAGCGGGAGCCTACAATGAGCAGTTCTTC

V gene: TRBV7-8
J gene: TRBJ2-7
clone size: .
D gene: .
CDR3 protein: CASSLAGWRGGYEQYF
CDR3 DNA: TGTGCCAGCAGCTTAGCTGGGTGGAGGGGAGGCTACGAGCAGTACTTC

V gene: TRBV6-1
J gene: TRBJ2-1
clone size: few
D gene: TRBD1
CDR3 protein: CASRTGGHYNEQFF
CDR3 DNA: TGTGCCAGCAGAACAGGGGGGCACTACAATGAGCAGTTCTTC

V gene: TRBV2
J gene: TRBJ2-7
clone size: few
D gene: TRBD1
CDR3 protein: CASSDLGQALASSEQYF
CDR3 DNA: TGTGCCAGCAGTGATTTGGGACAGGCCCTTGCGTCGTCCGAGCAGTACTTC

V gene: TRBV7-9
J gene: TRBJ2-1
clone size: few
D gene: TRBD2
CDR3 protein: CASSLGTSPSDEQFF
CDR3 DNA: TGTGCCAGCAGCTTAGGGACTAGCCCCTCGGATGAGCAGTTCTTC

V gene: TRBV11-2
J gene: TRBJ1-2
clone size: few
D gene: .
CDR3 protein: CASSFLTPAIPGWGGYTF
CDR3 DNA: TGTGCCAGCAGCTTTTTAACGCCCGCGATTCCAGGGTGGGGTGGCTACACCTTC

V gene: TRBV25-1
J gene: TRBJ1-1
clone size: many
D gene: .
CDR3 protein: CASSELGGQGEAFF
CDR3 DNA: TGTGCCAGCAGTGAATTGGGGGGCCAGGGTGAAGCTTTCTTT

V gene: TRBV7-9
J gene: TRBJ2-1
clone size: few
D gene: .
CDR3 protein: CASSLAMAILYNEQFF
CDR3 DNA: TGTGCCAGCAGCTTGGCCATGGCGATCCTCTACAATGAGCAGTTCTTC

V gene: TRBV29-1
J gene: TRBJ1-5
clone size: .
D gene: .
CDR3 protein: CSVAAGGNQPQHF
CDR3 DNA: TGCAGCGTGGCCGCAGGGGGCAATCAGCCCCAGCATTTT

V gene: TRBV7-2
J gene: TRBJ2-1
clone size: many
D gene: .
CDR3 protein: CASSLARERGPYNEQFF
CDR3 DNA: TGTGCCAGCAGCTTAGCGCGAGAGAGAGGCCCCTACAATGAGCAGTTCTTC

V gene: TRBV12-3/TRBV12-4
J gene: TRBJ1-2
clone size: .
D gene: .
CDR3 protein: CASSIQGGLGYTF
CDR3 DNA: TGTGCCAGCAGCATCCAGGGAGGGCTTGGCTACACCTTC